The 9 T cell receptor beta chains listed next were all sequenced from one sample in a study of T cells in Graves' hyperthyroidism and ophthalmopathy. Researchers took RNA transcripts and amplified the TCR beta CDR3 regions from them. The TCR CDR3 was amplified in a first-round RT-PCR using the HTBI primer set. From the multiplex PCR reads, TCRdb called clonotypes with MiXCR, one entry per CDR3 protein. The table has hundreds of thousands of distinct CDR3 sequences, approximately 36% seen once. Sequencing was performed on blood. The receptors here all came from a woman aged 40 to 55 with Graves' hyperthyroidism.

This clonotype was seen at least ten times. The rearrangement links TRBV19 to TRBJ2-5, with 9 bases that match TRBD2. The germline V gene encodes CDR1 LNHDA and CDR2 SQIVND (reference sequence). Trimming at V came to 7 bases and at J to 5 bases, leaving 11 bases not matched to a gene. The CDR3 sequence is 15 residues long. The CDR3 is CASMPRGGGAETQYF. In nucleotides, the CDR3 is TGTGCCAGTATGCCTCGGGGCGGGGGGGCGGAGACCCAGTACTTC.

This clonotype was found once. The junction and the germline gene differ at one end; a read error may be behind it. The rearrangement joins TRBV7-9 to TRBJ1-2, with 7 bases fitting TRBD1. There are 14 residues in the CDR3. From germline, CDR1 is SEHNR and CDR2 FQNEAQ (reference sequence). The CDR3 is CASTPDRALSGCTF. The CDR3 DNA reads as TGTGCCAGCACCCCCGACAGGGCTCTCAGTGGCTGCACCTTC.

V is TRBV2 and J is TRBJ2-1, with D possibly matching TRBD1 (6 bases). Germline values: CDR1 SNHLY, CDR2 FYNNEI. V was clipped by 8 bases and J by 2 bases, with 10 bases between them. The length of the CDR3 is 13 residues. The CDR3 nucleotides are TGTGCCAGCCCGACAGGTGCCTACAATGAGCAGTTCTTC. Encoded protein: CASPTGAYNEQFF.

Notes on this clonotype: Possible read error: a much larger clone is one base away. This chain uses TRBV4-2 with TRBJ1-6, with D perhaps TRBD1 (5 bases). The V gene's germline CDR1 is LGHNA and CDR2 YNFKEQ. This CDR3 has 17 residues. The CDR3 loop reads CAGSQSQAGSGSSPLHF. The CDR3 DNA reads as TGTGCCGGCAGCCAATCTCAGGCAGGGTCGGGGAGTTCACCCCTCCACTTT.

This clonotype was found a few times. CDR3 bases: TGTGCCAGCAGCCCGGCTAGCGGGAGTTCCACCGGGGAGCTGTTTTTT. Protein: CASSPASGSSTGELFF. The chain carries TRBV5-4 and TRBJ2-2; 10 positions match TRBD2. With V trimmed by 4 bases and J by 4 bases, 7 bases remained unmatched. This CDR3 has 16 residues. Per the germline V gene, CDR1 is SGHNT and CDR2 is YYREEE (reference sequence).

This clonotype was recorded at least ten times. For the CDR3, the DNA is TGCGCAGGGACTGGGAACTCCTACGAGCAGTACTTC. It is translated as CAGTGNSYEQYF. The chain recombines TRBV29-1 with TRBJ2-7, with a possible D match to TRBD2 (6 bases). CDR1 is SQVTM, CDR2 ANQGSEA, per germline. The CDR3 consists of 12 residues.

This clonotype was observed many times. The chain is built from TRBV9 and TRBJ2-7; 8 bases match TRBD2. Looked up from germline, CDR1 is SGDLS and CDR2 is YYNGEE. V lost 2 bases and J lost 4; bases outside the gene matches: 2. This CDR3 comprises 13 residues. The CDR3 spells CASSVTGGYEQYF. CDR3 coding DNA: TGTGCCAGCAGCGTGACGGGAGGGTACGAGCAGTACTTC.

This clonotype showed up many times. The CDR3 is CASSDRASYNSPLHF. The CDR3 nucleotides are TGTGCCAGCAGCGACCGGGCCTCCTATAATTCACCCCTCCACTTT. V and J are TRBV7-9 and TRBJ1-6, with unresolved D. From germline, CDR1 is SEHNR and CDR2 FQNEAQ (reference sequence). This CDR3 has 15 residues. Trimming took 5 bases from V and 0 from J, leaving 8 bases between them.

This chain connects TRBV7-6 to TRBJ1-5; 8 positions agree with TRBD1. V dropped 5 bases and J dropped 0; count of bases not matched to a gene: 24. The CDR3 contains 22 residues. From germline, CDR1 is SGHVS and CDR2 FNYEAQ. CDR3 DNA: TGTGCCAGCAGCCCCCATCGGGGTTGGCGAATAGACAGGGGCAATAGCAATCAGCCCCAGCATTTT. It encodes CASSPHRGWRIDRGNSNQPQHF.